This T cell receptor (beta chain) was sequenced during a study of T cells in Graves' hyperthyroidism and ophthalmopathy. The source material, RNA transcripts, was used to amplify TCR beta CDR3 regions. The HTBI set primed first-round TCR CDR3 RT-PCR. TCRdb reanalysed the multiplex PCR reads using MiXCR and keeps one entry per CDR3 protein. The data show a few hundred thousand distinct CDR3 sequences, with about 45% seen just once and about 8.3% held by the top ten. Germline loops: CDR1 SNHLY, CDR2 FYNNEI. The CDR3 has 12 amino acids. The V gene end was trimmed by 4 bases and the J gene end by 7 bases; junction bases not matched to a gene: 1. The definition of stable Graves' hyperthyroidism was no ophthalmopathy progression within 18 months.

The J gene is TRBJ2-3, the V gene TRBV2, with 8 nucleotides matching TRBD2. The sample comprised peripheral blood or thyroid tissue (not recorded which). This TCR derives from a woman younger than 30 with Graves' hyperthyroidism. The CDR3 region is CASSGTSNTQYF. The CDR3 DNA reads TGTGCCAGCAGTGGGACTAGCAATACGCAGTATTTT.